The 27 T cell receptor beta chains given below trace back to one sample, sequenced in a study of blood T cell repertoires in COVID-19. Sequenced by immunoSEQ multiplex PCR; TCRdb stores in-frame clones only, minus some. The data contain 310,000 or so clones, about 90% of them seen just once; the ten biggest clones take up around 5.9%. The sequenced material came from PBMCs or T cells enriched from blood (not recorded which). The receptors were sampled from a woman younger than 45 who had recovered from COVID-19.

The rearrangement links TRBV23-1 to TRBJ1-2; D is ambiguous. TRBV23-1 is an ORF, with its function uncertain. The length of the CDR3 is 13 residues. V lost 2 bases and J lost 4, with 8 bases in between. CDR3 sequence (DNA): TGCGCCAGCAGTCAAATCACAATCTATGGCTACACCTTC. Its protein is CASSQITIYGYTF.

This chain connects TRBV5-1 to TRBJ1-1; the D gene is possibly TRBD1 (5 bases). CDR1 is SGHRS, CDR2 YFSETQ, per germline. Trimming shortened V by 1 base and J by 4 bases, and 11 bases separated the two germline ends. The CDR3 is 14 amino acids. The chain's CDR3 is CASSLRGIGTEAFF. The CDR3 DNA is TGCGCCAGCAGCTTGCGGGGGATTGGCACTGAAGCTTTCTTT.

The genes are TRBV30 and TRBJ1-2; a possible D gene is TRBD1 (6 bases). The CDR3 has 14 residues. Trimming left V 0 bases short and J 7 bases short, with 15 bases between. Germline-derived CDR1 and CDR2 are GTSNPN and SVGIG (reference sequence). CDR3 nucleotides: TGTGCCTGGAGTGTAAGGCGGACAGCCCTTGGCTACACCTTC. It translates to CAWSVRRTALGYTF.

The rearrangement links TRBV3-1 (or the pseudogene TRBV3-2) to TRBJ1-2; D possibly corresponds to TRBD1 (6 bases). The CDR3 has 16 residues. Germline values: CDR1 LGHDT, CDR2 YNNKEL (reference sequence). V dropped 5 bases and J dropped 2 bases, with 18 bases sitting between them. The CDR3 is CASSVAGGRGNYGYTF. CDR3 in DNA: TGTGCCAGCAGCGTGGCGGGGGGCCGGGGGAACTATGGCTACACCTTC.

This clone showed up just once. This chain joins TRBV10-1 and TRBJ1-5, with D possibly TRBD1 on 5 matching bases. V lost 2 bases and J lost 2, with 22 bases in between. CDR3 length: 19 amino acids. Germline V lookup: CDR1 WNHNN, CDR2 SYGVQD (reference sequence). The CDR3 DNA reads TGCGCCAGCAGTGAGAGGGGTTTGGGGGAGGGCATCGGCAATCAGCCCCAGCATTTT. Protein: CASSERGLGEGIGNQPQHF.

Note on this clone: A junction end diverges from the germline sequence, so it may reflect a read error. The V call is TRBV6-4, the J call TRBJ1-2; a possible D gene is TRBD1 (6 bases). Germline V gene lookup returns CDR1 MRHNA and CDR2 SNTAGT. The CDR3 is 12 amino acids. The CDR3 DNA is TGTGCCAGCAGCGACTCAGGGGCTGGCTACACCTTC. It translates to CASSDSGAGYTF.

This chain joins TRBV2 and TRBJ2-1, with 7 nucleotides matching TRBD1. Per the germline V gene, CDR1 is SNHLY and CDR2 is FYNNEI. The CDR3 covers 17 residues. The V segment lost 0 bases and the J segment 0 bases; nucleotides outside the gene matches: 5. CDR3 in amino acids: CASSEARDSSSYNEQFF. The CDR3 DNA follows: TGTGCCAGCAGTGAAGCTCGGGACAGCAGCTCCTACAATGAGCAGTTCTTC.

This clone was picked up a small number of times. The chain has TRBV19 and TRBJ1-1; D is uncertain. This CDR3 is 15 amino acids long. The V end was cut by 0 bases, the J end by 1 base, with 9 bases between. Germline CDR1 reads LNHDA; CDR2 reads SQIVND (reference sequence). The CDR3 coding sequence is TGTGCCAGTAGTATAGATAGCGACAAGAACACTGAAGCTTTCTTT. This gives the protein CASSIDSDKNTEAFF.

This chain connects TRBV12-1 to TRBJ1-2; TRBD1, the D gene given by the table, was not confirmed from the DNA. TRBV12-1 is a recognized pseudogene. This CDR3 contains 13 residues. The CDR3 DNA reads as TGTGCCAGCAGCTTGACAGGGGGCTGTGGCTACACCTTC. Amino acid sequence: CASSLTGGCGYTF.

The chain links TRBV19 to TRBJ2-2; TRBD1 is a possible D gene (5 bases). Germline CDR1 and CDR2: LNHDA and SQIVND (reference sequence). Trimming removed 9 bases at V and 7 bases at J, with 18 bases between. The CDR3 covers 14 residues. CDR3 bases: TGTGCCAGCACAGGTCCCATTGGTGGCGGGGAGCTGTTTTTT. Its protein is CASTGPIGGGELFF.

The chain employs TRBV6-2 or TRBV6-3 and TRBJ1-2; 7 bases map to TRBD1. The V gene end was trimmed by 6 bases and the J gene end by 0 bases; junction bases not matched to a gene: 4. This CDR3 is built from 14 residues. Looked up from germline, CDR1 is MNHEY and CDR2 is SVGEGT. CDR3 loop: CASSRGGSNYGYTF. The CDR3 nucleotides read TGTGCCAGCAGCAGAGGGGGCTCTAACTATGGCTACACCTTC.

This chain uses TRBV2 with TRBJ2-7, with TRBD1 matching over 9 bases. With 4 bases clipped from V and 2 bases from J, the junction kept 3 bases outside the gene matches. This CDR3 region has 14 residues. Germline V lookup: CDR1 SNHLY, CDR2 FYNNEI. The CDR3 spells CASSGGQGPYEQYF. The CDR3 nucleotides read TGTGCCAGCAGTGGCGGACAGGGGCCCTACGAGCAGTACTTC. The full variable domain, completed using reference TRBV2 and TRBJ2-7, is EPEVTQTPSHQVTQMGQEVILRCVPISNHLYFYWYRQILGQKVEFLVSFYNNEISEKSEIFDDQFSVERPDGSNFTLKIRSTKLEDSAMYFCASSGGQGPYEQYFGPGTRLTVT.

This clone was picked up one time. The rearrangement uses TRBV7-9 and TRBJ2-7; D perhaps matches TRBD2 (6 bases). The CDR3 has 12 amino acids. Looked up from germline, CDR1 is SEHNR and CDR2 is FQNEAQ (reference sequence). V was shortened by 6 bases and J by 7 bases, with 13 bases between the two germline ends. Here the CDR3 DNA reads TGTGCCAGCAGAGGATTAGCGGATGAGCAGTACTTC. This sequence encodes CASRGLADEQYF.

The chain is built from TRBV5-1 and TRBJ2-4, with TRBD1 matching 7 bases. The germline V gene encodes CDR1 SGHRS and CDR2 YFSETQ. The length of the CDR3 is 15 residues. V dropped 0 bases and J dropped 4; count of bases not matched to a gene: 4. CDR3 protein: CASSLVLGQKNIQYF. CDR3 nucleotide sequence: TGCGCCAGCAGCTTGGTTCTGGGACAGAAAAACATTCAGTACTTC.

The V call is TRBV4-2, the J call TRBJ1-2; 9 bases match TRBD1. The trim removed 0 bases at V and 4 bases at J, leaving 6 bases unmatched. The length of the CDR3 is 16 residues. Germline V gene data show CDR1 as LGHNA and CDR2 as YNFKEQ. CDR3 nucleotides: TGTGCCAGCAGCCAAGACGGACAGGGGAGAACCTATGGCTACACCTTC. This gives the protein CASSQDGQGRTYGYTF.

The chain carries TRBV2 and TRBJ1-4; 7 bases are a match to TRBD1. Germline CDR1 SNHLY, CDR2 FYNNEI. CDR3 size: 14 residues. J lost 4 bases, V lost 5 bases, and 4 bases had no gene match. CDR3 in DNA: TGTGCCAGCAGTTTGGGACAGTATAATGAAAAACTGTTTTTT. Protein: CASSLGQYNEKLFF.

The rearrangement uses TRBV4-1 and TRBJ1-2; tentatively, D is TRBD1 (5 bases). The ends were cut back, 4 bases at V and 8 bases at J, with 17 bases in the middle. The CDR3 has 14 amino acids. Per the germline V gene, CDR1 is MGHRA and CDR2 is YSYEKL. CDR3 DNA sequence: TGCGCCAGCAGCCTCACGACAGCTACTGAGGGCTACACCTTC. Translation: CASSLTTATEGYTF.

J is TRBJ1-1 and V is TRBV18, with 9 bases matching TRBD1. Trimming took 0 bases from V and 1 from J; bases not matched to a gene: 6. Per germline, CDR1 KGHSH and CDR2 LQKENI. The CDR3 runs to 17 residues. The CDR3 protein is CASSPPGTGSGNTEAFF. CDR3 nucleotide sequence: TGTGCCAGCTCACCACCGGGGACAGGGAGTGGGAACACTGAAGCTTTCTTT.

This sequence joins TRBV19 and TRBJ1-1, with 9 bases matching TRBD1. Germline-derived CDR1 and CDR2 are LNHDA and SQIVND (reference sequence). The V gene end was trimmed by 5 bases and the J gene end by 4 bases; junction bases not matched to a gene: 2. This CDR3 region has 13 residues. In DNA form, the CDR3 reads TGTGCCAGTAGTCAACAGGGGGCCACTGAAGCTTTCTTT. Its protein is CASSQQGATEAFF.

V is TRBV2 and J is TRBJ1-1, with 7 nucleotides matching TRBD1. The CDR3 spans 12 residues. Germline CDR1 and CDR2: SNHLY and FYNNEI. The junction had 5 bases not matched to a gene; V was cut back by 7 bases and J by 6 bases. This CDR3 reads CASKTGMPEAFF. CDR3 coding DNA: TGTGCCAGCAAGACAGGGATGCCTGAAGCTTTCTTT. Variable domain in full (rest from reference TRBV2 and TRBJ1-1): EPEVTQTPSHQVTQMGQEVILRCVPISNHLYFYWYRQILGQKVEFLVSFYNNEISEKSEIFDDQFSVERPDGSNFTLKIRSTKLEDSAMYFCASKTGMPEAFFGQGTRLTVV.

The rearrangement links TRBV7-8 to TRBJ2-5; 7 nucleotides line up with TRBD2. V gave up 2 bases and J gave up 1 base; unmatched junction bases: 4. There are 15 residues in the CDR3. Looked up from germline, CDR1 is SGHVS and CDR2 is FQNEAQ. The CDR3 DNA reads as TGTGCCAGCAGCTTATTTGGCGGGGGCCAAGAGACCCAGTACTTC. Its translation: CASSLFGGGQETQYF.

This chain links TRBV5-1 with TRBJ1-2; D is perhaps TRBD1 (5 bases). Trimming removed 4 bases from V and 3 bases from J, with 13 bases in between. The CDR3 totals 14 residues. Germline lookup yields CDR1 SGHRS and CDR2 YFSETQ. CDR3 bases: TGCGCCAGCAGCAGTGCTGACAGCTACTATGGCTACACCTTC. It codes for CASSSADSYYGYTF. The whole variable domain, filled in from reference TRBV5-1 and TRBJ1-2, reads KAGVTQTPRYLIKTRGQQVTLSCSPISGHRSVSWYQQTPGQGLQFLFEYFSETQRNKGNFPGRFSGRQFSNSRSEMNVSTLELGDSALYLCASSSADSYYGYTFGSGTRLTVV.

V gene TRBV9 combines with J gene TRBJ2-7; 12 nucleotides agree with TRBD2. CDR1 and CDR2 from the germline V gene are SGDLS and YYNGEE. The CDR3 length is 14 residues. Germline trimming cut 4 bases from V and 4 bases from J; bases unmatched to any gene: 3. The CDR3 DNA sequence: TGTGCCAGCAGCCCCGGGACTAGCGGGTACGAGCAGTACTTC. It translates to CASSPGTSGYEQYF.

The rearrangement links TRBV14 to TRBJ1-1; maybe TRBD1 (6 bases). The V end was cut by 0 bases, the J end by 1 base, with 21 bases between. The CDR3 covers 19 residues. The germline V gene encodes CDR1 SGHDN and CDR2 FVKESK. The CDR3 DNA reads as TGTGCCAGCAGCCAAGATTTCAGTACTCGCGGGGGCTGGAACACTGAAGCTTTCTTT. It specifies CASSQDFSTRGGWNTEAFF.

V and J are TRBV7-9 and TRBJ2-1; D is unclear. With 3 bases removed from V and 8 bases from J, the gap between germline ends came to 11 bases. Germline assignment: CDR1 SEHNR and CDR2 FQNEAQ (reference sequence). The CDR3 length is 13 residues. The CDR3 region is CASSFSPEDEQFF. CDR3 in DNA: TGTGCCAGCAGCTTTTCCCCCGAGGATGAGCAGTTCTTC.

The chain couples TRBV7-2 to TRBJ1-6; D might be TRBD1 (5 bases). CDR1 SGHTA and CDR2 FQGNSA come from the germline V gene. The CDR3 runs to 15 residues. Trimming shortened V by 5 bases and J by 9 bases, and 17 bases separated the two germline ends. The CDR3 region has the DNA TGTGCCAGCAGCCCCGCCGGGACCGGGAGTTCACCCCTCCACTTT. Its translation: CASSPAGTGSSPLHF.

The chain employs TRBV25-1 and TRBJ1-2; 11 bases line up with TRBD1. CDR1 and CDR2 (germline): MGHDK, SYGVNS. The V segment lost 9 bases and the J segment 7 bases; nucleotides outside the gene matches: 13. The CDR3 sequence is 15 residues long. The CDR3 bases are TGTGCCAGGAGAAAGGACAGGGGGCGCTTCCGTGGCTACACCTTC. It is translated as CARRKDRGRFRGYTF.